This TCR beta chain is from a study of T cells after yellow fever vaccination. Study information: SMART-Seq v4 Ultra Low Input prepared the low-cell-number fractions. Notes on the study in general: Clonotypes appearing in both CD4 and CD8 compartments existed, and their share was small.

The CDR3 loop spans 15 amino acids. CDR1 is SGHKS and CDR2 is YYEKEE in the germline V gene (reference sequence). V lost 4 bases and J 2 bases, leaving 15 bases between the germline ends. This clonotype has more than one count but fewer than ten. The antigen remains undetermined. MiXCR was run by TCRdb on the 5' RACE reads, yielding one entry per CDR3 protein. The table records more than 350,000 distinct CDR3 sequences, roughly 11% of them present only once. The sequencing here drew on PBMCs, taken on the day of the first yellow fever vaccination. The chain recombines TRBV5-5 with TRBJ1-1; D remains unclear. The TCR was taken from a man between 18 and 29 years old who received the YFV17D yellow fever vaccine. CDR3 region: CASSPRVGINTEAFF. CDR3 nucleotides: TGTGCCAGCAGCCCACGGGTTGGAATAAACACTGAAGCTTTCTTT.